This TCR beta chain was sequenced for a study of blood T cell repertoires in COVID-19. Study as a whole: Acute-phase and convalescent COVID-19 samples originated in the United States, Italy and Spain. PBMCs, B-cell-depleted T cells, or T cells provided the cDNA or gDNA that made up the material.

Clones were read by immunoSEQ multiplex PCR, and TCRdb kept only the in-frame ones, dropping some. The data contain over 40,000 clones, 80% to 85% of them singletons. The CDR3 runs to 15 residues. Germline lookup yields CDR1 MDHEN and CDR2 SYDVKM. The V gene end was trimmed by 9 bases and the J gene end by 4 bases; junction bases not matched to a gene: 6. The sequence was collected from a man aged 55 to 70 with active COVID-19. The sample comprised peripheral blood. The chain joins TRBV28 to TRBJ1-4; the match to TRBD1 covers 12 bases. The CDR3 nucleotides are TGTGCCAGTGGGACAGGGGGCTTTGATAATGAAAAACTGTTTTTT. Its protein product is CASGTGGFDNEKLFF. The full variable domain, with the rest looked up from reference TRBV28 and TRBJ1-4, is DVKVTQSSRYLVKRTGEKVFLECVQDMDHENMFWYRQDPGLGLRLIYFSYDVKMKEKGDIPEGYSVSREKKERFSLILESASTNQTSMYLCASGTGGFDNEKLFFGSGTQLSVL.